Sequencing of this T cell receptor (beta chain) was carried out in a study of shared clonotypes between healthy human individuals. Findings and caveats of the study: Naive CD4 clonotypes overlapped across several donors at around 4.7%.

Germline values: CDR1 SQVTM, CDR2 ANQGSEA. The V end was cut by 7 bases, the J end by 6 bases, with 12 bases between. The CDR3 runs 12 residues. As regards this clone: Its antigen is not known.

The donor cohort consisted entirely of Caucasian adults residing in Nashville, Tennessee. Using immunoSEQ multiplex PCR, the repertoire was profiled, and TCRdb retains in-frame clones only, with some absent. The sample lists roughly 2.2 million clones; more than 85% were seen once. The TCR originated in a man younger than 35 in good health. Some clones in this sample may be carry-over from other donors' samples. The V gene is TRBV29-1, the J gene TRBJ2-2, with D possibly matching TRBD1 (5 bases). Sequencing was carried out using naive CD4+ T cells from PBMCs. Subset here: CD45RA+ positively selected. CDR3: CSGQSWSGELFF. DNA of the CDR3: TGCAGCGGACAGTCCTGGTCCGGGGAGCTGTTTTTT.